This TCR beta chain was retrieved from a study of Ad26.COV2.S vaccination and SARS-CoV-2 variants. Study as a whole: Doses of Ad26.COV2.S were injected into muscle once or twice, 56 days apart.

CDR1 SNHLY and CDR2 FYNNEI come from the germline V gene. V lost 4 bases and J 0 bases, leaving 10 bases between the germline ends. The CDR3 loop spans 15 amino acids. Libraries were prepared by immunoSEQ multiplex PCR; TCRdb keeps only in-frame clonotypes and omits some of them. This table has roughly 300,000 clones, 65% to 90% appearing once. Treatment here: around 19 received Ad26.COV2.S at low or high dose, single or two shots; roughly 5 received placebo; per-sample allocation not given. Sampling occurred on day 63 after the first vaccine or placebo injection. V gene TRBV2 combines with J gene TRBJ2-4; no definite D call. Sequences were derived from peripheral blood, sampled in a trial of Ad26.COV2.S vaccine versus placebo. The TCR originated in a person aged 18-65 years who received the Ad26.COV2.S COVID-19 vaccine or a placebo. CDR3 DNA: TGTGCCAGCAGTGCACTGATTCTAGCCAAAAACATTCAGTACTTC. This translates into CASSALILAKNIQYF.